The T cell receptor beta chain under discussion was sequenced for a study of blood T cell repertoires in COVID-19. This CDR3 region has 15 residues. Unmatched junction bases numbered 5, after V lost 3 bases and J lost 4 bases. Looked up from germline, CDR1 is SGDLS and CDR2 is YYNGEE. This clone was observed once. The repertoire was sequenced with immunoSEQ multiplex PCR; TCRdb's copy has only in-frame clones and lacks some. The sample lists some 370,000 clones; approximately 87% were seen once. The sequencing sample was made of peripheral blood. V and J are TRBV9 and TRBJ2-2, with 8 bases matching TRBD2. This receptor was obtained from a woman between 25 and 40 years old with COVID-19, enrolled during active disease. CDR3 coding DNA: TGTGCCAGCAGCGCCTCTGCGGGAGGCACCGGGGAGCTGTTTTTT. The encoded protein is CASSASAGGTGELFF.